Listed below are T cell receptor beta chains from one sample, sequenced in a study of blood T cells in healthy people across ages. TCRdb re-derived calls from the 5' RACE reads in MiXCR, one entry per CDR3 protein. Among approximately 690,000 distinct CDR3 sequences listed, around 38% were seen once. What was sequenced was blood. The receptors shown here come from a man older than 75 in good health. Each CDR3 is given with its conserved first and last residue. Each record gives: V gene, D gene, clone size, J gene, CDR3 protein, CDR3 DNA. The D gene is left open where the match is weak. Part of the rows lack a size; the others show once, few, many or a class for expanded clones.

V gene: TRBV20-1
D gene: TRBD1
clone size: many
J gene: TRBJ1-2
CDR3 protein: CSARVPGGGYTF
CDR3 DNA: TGCAGTGCTAGAGTCCCAGGGGGAGGCTACACCTTC

V gene: TRBV5-1
D gene: TRBD1
clone size: few
J gene: TRBJ2-7
CDR3 protein: CASSLEGQGTYEQYF
CDR3 DNA: TGCGCCAGCAGCTTGGAAGGACAGGGGACTTACGAGCAGTACTTC

V gene: TRBV28
D gene: TRBD2
clone size: -
J gene: TRBJ2-3
CDR3 protein: CASSTAGAVDTQYF
CDR3 DNA: TGTGCCAGCAGTACGGCGGGAGCGGTAGATACGCAGTATTTT

V gene: TRBV2
D gene: -
clone size: -
J gene: TRBJ2-5
CDR3 protein: CASSEEVCAQYF
CDR3 DNA: TGTGCCAGCAGTGAAGAGGTCTGCGCGCAGTACTTC

V gene: TRBV10-3
D gene: -
clone size: once
J gene: TRBJ2-1
CDR3 protein: CAISPGDSIYNEQFF
CDR3 DNA: TGTGCCATCAGTCCGGGGGACAGCATATACAATGAGCAGTTCTTC

V gene: TRBV6-1
D gene: TRBD2
clone size: few
J gene: TRBJ2-3
CDR3 protein: CASSEGMISGGITDTQYF
CDR3 DNA: TGTGCCAGCAGTGAAGGAATGATTAGCGGGGGGATCACAGATACGCAGTATTTT

V gene: TRBV6-6
D gene: -
clone size: -
J gene: TRBJ2-3
CDR3 protein: CASSSSPGSTDKQCF
CDR3 DNA: TGTGCCAGCAGTTCTTCTCCAGGGAGCACAGATAAGCAGTGTTTT

V gene: TRBV7-3
D gene: TRBD1
clone size: -
J gene: TRBJ1-2
CDR3 protein: CASSLMTGQGYTF
CDR3 DNA: TGTGCCAGCAGCCTAATGACAGGGCAAGGCTACACCTTC

V gene: TRBV7-9
D gene: TRBD2
clone size: many
J gene: TRBJ2-2
CDR3 protein: CASSVGLAGGTGELFF
CDR3 DNA: TGTGCCAGCAGCGTCGGACTAGCGGGAGGTACCGGGGAGCTGTTTTTT

V gene: TRBV20-1
D gene: TRBD2
clone size: few
J gene: TRBJ2-1
CDR3 protein: CSALWTRNVNEQFF
CDR3 DNA: TGCAGTGCCCTTTGGACTAGAAATGTCAATGAGCAGTTCTTC

V gene: TRBV7-3
D gene: -
clone size: few
J gene: TRBJ2-7
CDR3 protein: CASSQEGLYYEQYF
CDR3 DNA: TGTGCCAGCAGCCAAGAAGGGCTTTACTACGAGCAGTACTTC

V gene: TRBV6-6
D gene: TRBD1
clone size: -
J gene: TRBJ1-3
CDR3 protein: CATSYTGEVYF
CDR3 DNA: TGTGCCACCTCCTATACAGGGGAAGTATATTTT

V gene: TRBV5-1
D gene: TRBD1
clone size: -
J gene: TRBJ1-2
CDR3 protein: CASSVTQGADGYTF
CDR3 DNA: TGCGCCAGCAGCGTTACACAGGGGGCCGATGGCTACACCTTC

V gene: TRBV28
D gene: TRBD2
clone size: few
J gene: TRBJ2-7
CDR3 protein: CASSFAGLAHYEQYF
CDR3 DNA: TGTGCCAGCAGTTTTGCCGGACTAGCGCACTACGAGCAGTACTTC

V gene: TRBV4-1
D gene: -
clone size: -
J gene: TRBJ2-2
CDR3 protein: CASSQVLTASAGELFF
CDR3 DNA: TGCGCCAGCAGCCAAGTGTTGACCGCTAGCGCCGGGGAGCTGTTTTTT

V gene: TRBV10-3
D gene: -
clone size: -
J gene: TRBJ2-1
CDR3 protein: CAMSRGDFRDFGPNEQFF
CDR3 DNA: TGTGCCATGTCAAGGGGGGACTTTCGGGACTTCGGGCCCAATGAGCAGTTCTTC

V gene: TRBV6-2/TRBV6-3
D gene: -
clone size: -
J gene: TRBJ2-7
CDR3 protein: CASTQTVHEQYF
CDR3 DNA: TGTGCCAGCACCCAGACTGTCCACGAGCAGTACTTC

V gene: TRBV4-3
D gene: TRBD2
clone size: -
J gene: TRBJ2-5
CDR3 protein: CASRPGTSGPQETQYF
CDR3 DNA: TGCGCCAGCAGACCCGGGACTAGCGGCCCACAAGAGACCCAGTACTTC

V gene: TRBV12-3/TRBV12-4
D gene: TRBD2
clone size: -
J gene: TRBJ2-1
CDR3 protein: CASSSYSELAGEYNEQFF
CDR3 DNA: TGTGCCAGCAGTTCATATTCCGAACTAGCGGGGGAATACAATGAGCAGTTCTTC

V gene: TRBV10-2
D gene: -
clone size: -
J gene: TRBJ1-5
CDR3 protein: CASSDGYSNQPQHF
CDR3 DNA: TGCGCCAGCAGTGACGGGTATAGCAATCAGCCCCAGCATTTT